The 28 T cell receptor beta chains presented below share a single source sample, sequenced in a study of blood T cell repertoires in COVID-19. Using immunoSEQ multiplex PCR, the repertoire was profiled, and TCRdb retains in-frame clones only, with some absent. This repertoire shows fewer than 50,000 clones, 74% found once; its top ten account for about 11%. Material for sequencing was peripheral blood. These receptors were collected from a man aged 65-85 years with COVID-19, enrolled during active disease.

The chain is built from TRBV4-3 and TRBJ1-2, with 8 bases fitting TRBD1. V dropped 4 bases and J dropped 5; count of bases not matched to a gene: 3. The germline V gene encodes CDR1 LGHNA and CDR2 YSLEER. The CDR3 has 13 residues. CDR3 bases: TGCGCCAGCAGCCCGGGACAGGTTTATGGCTACACCTTC. Amino acids: CASSPGQVYGYTF.

The chain combines TRBV12-3 or TRBV12-4 with TRBJ1-5, with 7 bases identical to TRBD1. The CDR3 extends over 12 amino acids. Trimming removed 3 bases from V and 11 bases from J; junction bases left unmatched: 4. CDR3 nucleotides: TGTGCCAGCAGTTTCCGACAGGGAACCCAGCATTTT. Protein sequence: CASSFRQGTQHF.

The chain links TRBV7-9 to TRBJ1-6, with D uncertain. The CDR3 consists of 15 residues. Trimming took off 5 bases at V and 7 bases at J, with 15 bases between the two ends. Germline loops: CDR1 SEHNR, CDR2 FQNEAQ (reference sequence). The CDR3 loop is CASSANPAGNSPLHF. The CDR3 DNA reads as TGTGCCAGCAGCGCTAACCCGGCGGGAAATTCACCCCTCCACTTT.

The V gene is TRBV5-8, the J gene TRBJ1-1; 7 bases are a match to TRBD1. With V trimmed by 2 bases and J by 1 base, 2 bases remained unmatched. The CDR3 runs 14 residues. Looked up from germline, CDR1 is SGHTS and CDR2 is YDEGEE. CDR3 sequence reads: CASSLWTGNTEAFF. The CDR3 DNA follows: TGTGCCAGCAGCTTATGGACAGGGAACACTGAAGCTTTCTTT.

The chain combines TRBV30 with TRBJ2-1; D is ambiguous. V dropped 0 bases and J dropped 0 bases, with 6 bases sitting between them. This CDR3 region has 14 residues. CDR1 GTSNPN and CDR2 SVGIG come from the germline V gene (reference sequence). This chain's CDR3 is CAWSVSDSYNEQFF. Here the CDR3 DNA reads TGTGCCTGGAGTGTCAGCGACTCCTACAATGAGCAGTTCTTC.

This sequence joins TRBV29-1 and TRBJ1-5; 9 bases are shared with TRBD1. Per germline, CDR1 SQVTM and CDR2 ANQGSEA. This CDR3 has 14 amino acids. J lost 6 bases, V lost 6 bases, and 9 bases had no gene match. The CDR3 sequence: CSVGTGTGSQPQHF. CDR3 in DNA: TGCAGCGTGGGGACCGGGACAGGGTCTCAGCCCCAGCATTTT.

The chain combines TRBV19 with TRBJ2-1; 10 bases are shared with TRBD2. This CDR3 is 16 amino acids long. Germline V lookup: CDR1 LNHDA, CDR2 SQIVND (reference sequence). The V gene end was trimmed by 0 bases and the J gene end by 9 bases; junction bases not matched to a gene: 8. The CDR3 DNA reads TGTGCCAGTAGTATAGATGCTAGCGGGGGTCGGGGTGAGCAGTTCTTC. Encoded protein: CASSIDASGGRGEQFF.

The chain is built from TRBV5-4 and TRBJ1-5, with unresolved D. Trimming removed 2 bases at V and 0 bases at J, with 9 bases between. This CDR3 spans 15 amino acids. Germline-derived CDR1 and CDR2 are SGHNT and YYREEE (reference sequence). The CDR3 here is CASSFPPNSNQPQHF. CDR3 nucleotides: TGTGCCAGCAGCTTCCCACCTAATAGCAATCAGCCCCAGCATTTT. Complete variable domain (other parts from reference TRBV5-4 and TRBJ1-5): ETGVTQSPTHLIKTRGQQVTLRCSSQSGHNTVSWYQQALGQGPQFIFQYYREEENGRGNFPPRFSGLQFPNYSSELNVNALELDDSALYLCASSFPPNSNQPQHFGDGTRLSIL.

The chain combines TRBV28 with TRBJ1-2; 8 bases line up with TRBD1. After removal of 6 bases from V and 4 bases from J, the junction contained 10 bases not matched to a gene. The length of the CDR3 is 15 residues. In germline, CDR1 is MDHEN, CDR2 SYDVKM. CDR3 residues: CASSSGIGTGYGYTF. The CDR3, as DNA: TGTGCCAGCAGCTCAGGGATTGGGACAGGCTATGGCTACACCTTC.

The chain couples TRBV18 to TRBJ1-2; 8 nucleotides align to TRBD1. V shed 3 bases, J shed 4 bases, and the junction held 1 base outside the gene matches. CDR1 and CDR2 from the germline V gene are KGHSH and LQKENI. The CDR3 consists of 13 residues. For the CDR3, the DNA is TGTGCCAGCTCACCCGACAGGGGCTATGGCTACACCTTC. The encoded protein is CASSPDRGYGYTF.

The chain is built from TRBV21-1 and TRBJ2-1; the table's D call TRBD2 went unverified against the DNA. TRBV21-1 is a pseudogene locus. CDR3 length equals 16 residues. CDR3 nucleotide sequence: TGTGCCAGCAGTTCGGCCGGACTAGCGGCTTACAATGAGCAGTTCTTC. Its translation: CASSSAGLAAYNEQFF.

The rearrangement links TRBV27 to TRBJ1-2; 12 positions match TRBD1. CDR1 MNHEY and CDR2 SMNVEV come from the germline V gene (reference sequence). The J segment lost 5 bases and the V segment lost 6 bases, leaving 10 bases of the junction unmatched. The CDR3 is 16 residues long. This CDR3 is CASSYKPGQGAYGYTF. CDR3 nucleotides: TGTGCCAGCAGCTACAAACCGGGACAGGGGGCTTATGGCTACACCTTC.

The CDR3 nucleotides are TGTGCCAGCTCACCACAGCGGGACAACGAGCAGTACTTC. Its protein product is CASSPQRDNEQYF. The chain employs TRBV18 and TRBJ2-7; D is perhaps TRBD2 (7 bases). V dropped 1 base and J dropped 5 bases, with 9 bases sitting between them. There are 13 residues in the CDR3. Looked up from germline, CDR1 is KGHSH and CDR2 is LQKENI.

The gene calls are TRBV4-3 and TRBJ2-7; D possibly corresponds to TRBD2 (6 bases). The V gene lost 1 base and the J gene lost 6 bases, with 16 bases spanning the gap. This CDR3 is 15 amino acids long. The germline V gene has CDR1 LGHNA and CDR2 YSLEER. DNA of the CDR3: TGCGCCAGCAGCCAAGGGTGGGGGGACCCCAGCGAGCAGTACTTC. Its protein product is CASSQGWGDPSEQYF.

CDR3 protein: CASSVVGTMKTDTQYF. In DNA form, the CDR3 reads TGTGCCAGCAGCGTAGTAGGGACAATGAAAACAGATACGCAGTATTTT. This chain uses TRBV9 with TRBJ2-3, with a possible D match to TRBD1 (6 bases). CDR3 length equals 16 residues. In germline, CDR1 is SGDLS, CDR2 YYNGEE. The V gene lost 0 bases and the J gene lost 3 bases, with 14 bases spanning the gap.

The gene calls are TRBV5-1 and TRBJ2-7; 8 nucleotides align to TRBD2. The germline V gene encodes CDR1 SGHRS and CDR2 YFSETQ. The V and J ends lost 7 bases and 4 bases, in that order; junction bases with no gene match: 10. The CDR3 has 14 amino acids. In DNA form, the CDR3 reads TGCGCCAGCTCGAGACGGGAGGGCCGATACGAGCAGTACTTC. It encodes CASSRREGRYEQYF.

This clone has a single count. The chain employs TRBV30 and TRBJ1-3; D unclear. This CDR3 is 11 amino acids long. Germline lookup yields CDR1 GTSNPN and CDR2 SVGIG (reference sequence). Trimming stripped 5 bases from V and 4 bases from J, with 6 bases between. The CDR3 sequence is CAWETGNTIYF. Here the CDR3 DNA reads TGTGCCTGGGAGACAGGAAACACCATATATTTT.

The V call is TRBV18, the J call TRBJ1-3; D perhaps matches TRBD1 (6 bases). The ends were cut back, 5 bases at V and 1 base at J, with 9 bases in the middle. The germline V gene has CDR1 KGHSH and CDR2 LQKENI. The CDR3 totals 14 residues. The CDR3 DNA sequence: TGTGCCAGCTCAACGGACAGTTCTGGAAACACCATATATTTT. The encoded protein is CASSTDSSGNTIYF.

The chain is built from TRBV18 and TRBJ1-2, with D possibly being TRBD1 (6 bases). The CDR3 covers 12 residues. Germline assignment: CDR1 KGHSH and CDR2 LQKENI. Trimming shortened V by 6 bases and J by 6 bases, and 11 bases separated the two germline ends. The CDR3 DNA follows: TGTGCCAGCTCGTGGGGGCAGGATGGCTACACCTTC. The encoded protein is CASSWGQDGYTF.

The V and J genes are TRBV7-2 and TRBJ1-1; tentative D call: TRBD1 (5 bases). This CDR3 has 13 residues. V lost 4 bases to trimming and J lost 4 bases, with 10 bases between them. Germline V gene sequence: CDR1 SGHTA, CDR2 FQGNSA. Here the CDR3 reads CASSSRVTTEAFF. In DNA, the CDR3 is TGTGCCAGCAGCTCCAGGGTTACCACTGAAGCTTTCTTT.

The gene calls are TRBV27 and TRBJ1-6; the D is unclear. The length of the CDR3 is 14 residues. From germline, CDR1 is MNHEY and CDR2 SMNVEV (reference sequence). V was cut by 7 bases and J by 4 bases, with 11 bases left in between. CDR3 nucleotides: TGTGCCAGCACCCATGCGGGATATAATTCACCCCTCCACTTT. Translated: CASTHAGYNSPLHF.

In its sample, this clone was seen a few times. This chain connects TRBV7-6 to TRBJ2-7, with a tentative D call TRBD2 (6 bases). The CDR3 extends over 15 amino acids. V dropped 0 bases and J dropped 4 bases, with 13 bases sitting between them. Germline V lookup: CDR1 SGHVS, CDR2 FNYEAQ. This CDR3 is CASSLAPRGIYEQYF. In nucleotides, the CDR3 is TGTGCCAGCAGCTTAGCGCCCCGGGGGATTTACGAGCAGTACTTC. Combining the CDR3 with reference TRBV7-6 and TRBJ2-7 gives the whole variable domain GAGVSQSPRYKVTKRGQDVALRCDPISGHVSLYWYRQALGQGPEFLTYFNYEAQQDKSGLPNDRFSAERPEGSISTLTIQRTEQRDSAMYRCASSLAPRGIYEQYFGPGTRLTVT.

This chain uses TRBV5-5 with TRBJ1-5; D is unclear. The CDR3 covers 15 residues. Trimming took 4 bases from V and 4 from J, leaving 15 bases between them. Looked up from germline, CDR1 is SGHKS and CDR2 is YYEKEE (reference sequence). Written as DNA, the CDR3 is TGTGCCAGCAGCCCCGAAACCCCGGAGAATCAGCCCCAGCATTTT. This encodes CASSPETPENQPQHF.

The V and J genes are TRBV27 and TRBJ2-1; TRBD2 aligns across 7 bases. Germline V gives CDR1 MNHEY, CDR2 SMNVEV (reference sequence). J lost 3 bases, V lost 0 bases, and 5 bases had no gene match. The CDR3 is made up of 16 amino acids. The CDR3 loop reads CASSLSALAVYNEQFF. Written as DNA, the CDR3 is TGTGCCAGCAGTTTATCGGCTCTAGCGGTCTACAATGAGCAGTTCTTC.

The rearrangement links TRBV7-3 to TRBJ2-2; D call uncertain. CDR3 size: 12 residues. V was trimmed by 5 bases and J by 4 bases, leaving 5 bases between them. Germline CDR1 SGHTA, CDR2 FQGTGA. CDR3 sequence reads: CASSQITGELFF. The CDR3 DNA follows: TGTGCCAGCAGCCAGATCACCGGGGAGCTGTTTTTT.

The chain employs TRBV5-1 and TRBJ2-1; maybe TRBD2 (6 bases). The V end lost 0 bases, the J end lost 0 bases, and 10 bases lay between the germline ends. There are 16 residues in the CDR3. Germline CDR1 and CDR2: SGHRS and YFSETQ. The CDR3 DNA follows: TGCGCCAGCAGCTTGGGTGTGACTAGCTCCTACAATGAGCAGTTCTTC. Amino acid sequence: CASSLGVTSSYNEQFF.

The V and J genes are TRBV3-1 (or the pseudogene TRBV3-2) and TRBJ1-2; D is unresolved. CDR3 length: 15 residues. CDR1 and CDR2 from the germline V gene are LGHDT and YNNKEL (reference sequence). V was cut by 3 bases and J by 7 bases, with 18 bases left in between. CDR3 amino acids: CASSHSDRYLRGYTF. CDR3 sequence (DNA): TGTGCCAGCAGCCACTCCGATCGCTATTTGCGTGGCTACACCTTC.

This chain joins TRBV7-8 and TRBJ2-7; D gene unclear. Germline lookup yields CDR1 SGHVS and CDR2 FQNEAQ. Trimming stripped 0 bases from V and 2 bases from J, with 11 bases between. The CDR3 is made up of 15 amino acids. As DNA, the CDR3 is TGTGCCAGCAGCTTAGCCCCGCAGGCTACCTACGAGCAGTACTTC. Encoded protein: CASSLAPQATYEQYF.